The T cell receptor (beta chain) under discussion was sequenced for a study of CD8+CD57+ T cells in acquired aplastic anemia. On the study more broadly: Recorded DNA amounts for sorted CD4+ and CD8+ cells had an average of roughly 3.4 ug. Study conclusions and caveats: Approximately 30 CD8+ CDR3 sequences were shared between patients and controls. Patients did not significantly differ from controls in CD8+ Simpson's diversity.

It was genomic DNA that served as the template for profiling TCR beta VDJ and CDR3. TCRdb reprocessed the reads with MiXCR, giving one entry per CDR3 protein. This sample has approximately 160,000 distinct CDR3 sequences, with roughly 50% found just once. CDR1 is WNHNN and CDR2 is SYGVQD in the germline V gene (reference sequence). The CDR3 has 13 amino acids. With V trimmed by 2 bases and J by 5 bases, 2 bases remained unmatched. Remarks on this clonotype: Antigen specificity is unknown.

The patients chosen for sequencing had shown expansion of CD8+CD57+ cells (detected by flow cytometry). Blood samples were obtained from patients who had received no prior therapy. The V call is TRBV10-1, the J call TRBJ2-7; 8 bases are a match to TRBD2. This TCR was sampled from a human donor with aplastic anemia. The specimen sequenced was sorted CD4+, CD8+, or CD8+CD57+ T cells (not recorded which) from PBMCs. The CDR3 coding sequence is TGCGCCAGCAGTGAGACTAGCGGCAACGAGCAGTACTTC. It translates to CASSETSGNEQYF.